This T cell receptor (beta chain) was obtained from a study of long-term antiretroviral therapy in people with HIV. V trimming: 0 bases; J trimming: 5 bases; junction bases outside the gene matches: 9. Germline CDR1 is LGHNA and CDR2 is YNFKEQ. The CDR3 covers 16 residues. Assay version v3.0 of immunoSEQ was used, and it was run at survey level. Method: immunoSEQ multiplex PCR; TCRdb's copy keeps in-frame clones and lacks some. The table shows around 20,000 clones, with around four fifths occurring only once. This TCR came from a young man with HIV. The gene calls are TRBV4-2 and TRBJ2-5, with TRBD1 matching 7 bases. The starting material was unsorted PBMCs, obtained roughly 4 years after starting antiretroviral therapy. The CDR3 loop is CASSQDLSGGGETQYF. CDR3 in DNA: TGTGCCAGCAGCCAAGATCTGTCAGGGGGTGGGGAGACCCAGTACTTC.